Following are 10 T cell receptor beta chains from one sample sequenced in a study of radiotherapy plus CTLA-4 blockade in lung cancer. Using immunoSEQ multiplex PCR, the repertoire was profiled, and TCRdb retains in-frame clones only, with some absent. The sample carries more than 40,000 clones, roughly 67% recorded once. The sequences come from peripheral blood, collected from a patient treated with radiotherapy plus ipilimumab. These receptors were collected from a human donor with non-small cell lung cancer who had a partial response to radiotherapy plus ipilimumab.

This clone was counted between two and nine times. The J gene is TRBJ1-2, the V gene TRBV19, with 7 bases fitting TRBD1. The CDR3 length is 14 residues. V shed 6 bases, J shed 8 bases, and the junction held 12 bases outside the gene matches. Looked up from germline, CDR1 is LNHDA and CDR2 is SQIVND (reference sequence). The CDR3 region is CASSAYRGLEGYTF. The CDR3 DNA is TGTGCCAGTAGCGCATACAGGGGCCTTGAAGGCTACACCTTC.

By share of the sample, this clone is medium-sized. The chain joins TRBV6-6 to TRBJ2-1, with TRBD2 identical over 10 bases. The germline V gene encodes CDR1 MNHNY and CDR2 SVGAGI (reference sequence). V was clipped by 10 bases and J by 8 bases; unmatched bases: 14. The CDR3 length is 15 residues. CDR3 loop: CATLARAGGMYEQFF. In DNA, the CDR3 is TGTGCCACCCTAGCCCGAGCGGGGGGGATGTATGAGCAGTTCTTC.

The rearrangement joins TRBV9 to TRBJ2-7; TRBD1 aligns across 9 bases. The V gene's germline CDR1 is SGDLS and CDR2 YYNGEE. The CDR3 length is 15 residues. V lost 4 bases and J lost 5; bases outside the gene matches: 10. The CDR3 coding sequence is TGTGCCAGCAGCCCCTCGGGGACAGGGTACAACGAGCAGTACTTC. It codes for CASSPSGTGYNEQYF.

This chain connects TRBV6-4 to TRBJ2-3; D may be TRBD2 (5 bases). The germline CDR1 and CDR2 sequences are MRHNA and SNTAGT. This CDR3 has 15 residues. The V and J ends lost 11 bases and 0 bases respectively, with 18 bases between them. The CDR3 region is CASSREGTSTDTQYF. The CDR3 nucleotides read TGTGCCTCCAGTCGTGAGGGAACTAGCACAGATACGCAGTATTTT.

For this clone: One base away lies a much larger clone, so this may be a sequencing read error. The chain links TRBV11-2 to TRBJ1-2, with a weak D call TRBD1 (6 bases). CDR3 length: 12 residues. Trimming removed 5 bases from V and 4 bases from J, with 8 bases in between. Looked up from germline, CDR1 is SGHAT and CDR2 is FQNNGV. The CDR3 protein is CASSLDSYGYTF. CDR3 bases: TGTGCCAGCAGCCTGGACAGCTATGGCTACACCTTC.

In this sample, this clone turned up a few times. CDR3 sequence: CASRTQGYGYTF. CDR3 DNA sequence: TGTGCCAGCAGGACACAGGGCTATGGCTACACCTTC. The J gene is TRBJ1-2, the V gene TRBV28; TRBD1 is a possible D gene (6 bases). Trimming stripped 6 bases from V and 4 bases from J, with 9 bases between. This CDR3 comprises 12 residues. Germline CDR1 is MDHEN and CDR2 is SYDVKM.

The genes are TRBV29-1 and TRBJ1-1; 9 nucleotides match TRBD1. The J segment lost 0 bases and the V segment lost 1 base, leaving 6 bases of the junction unmatched. The CDR3 covers 16 residues. Germline V gene lookup returns CDR1 SQVTM and CDR2 ANQGSEA. CDR3 DNA sequence: TGCAGCGTTGAAGGGGACAGGGACTTCATGAACACTGAAGCTTTCTTT. This encodes CSVEGDRDFMNTEAFF.

V is TRBV9 and J is TRBJ2-5; the match to TRBD1 covers 11 bases. V gave up 2 bases and J gave up 1 base; unmatched junction bases: 7. The CDR3 length is 17 residues. Germline V gene sequence: CDR1 SGDLS, CDR2 YYNGEE. The CDR3 DNA follows: TGTGCCAGCAGCGTGGCTCCCGGGACAGGGGGCCAAGAGACCCAGTACTTC. Its translation: CASSVAPGTGGQETQYF.

The rearrangement joins TRBV6-5 to TRBJ1-2; TRBD1 is a possible D gene (6 bases). Trimming pared 6 bases from V and 7 bases from J, leaving 18 bases between. Germline V gives CDR1 MNHEY, CDR2 SVGAGI. The CDR3 runs to 14 residues. CDR3 nucleotides: TGTGCCAGCAGGATCAGGGGTGAATCGCCTGGCTACACCTTC. This translates into CASRIRGESPGYTF.

The gene calls are TRBV21-1 and TRBJ2-4; the table's TRBD2 call for D was not verified on the DNA. TRBV21-1 corresponds to a pseudogene. The CDR3 is made up of 16 amino acids. The CDR3 bases are TGTGCCAGCAGTCTTGAGGAATGCAGATCCAAAAACATTCAGTACTTC. Translated: CASSLEECRSKNIQYF.